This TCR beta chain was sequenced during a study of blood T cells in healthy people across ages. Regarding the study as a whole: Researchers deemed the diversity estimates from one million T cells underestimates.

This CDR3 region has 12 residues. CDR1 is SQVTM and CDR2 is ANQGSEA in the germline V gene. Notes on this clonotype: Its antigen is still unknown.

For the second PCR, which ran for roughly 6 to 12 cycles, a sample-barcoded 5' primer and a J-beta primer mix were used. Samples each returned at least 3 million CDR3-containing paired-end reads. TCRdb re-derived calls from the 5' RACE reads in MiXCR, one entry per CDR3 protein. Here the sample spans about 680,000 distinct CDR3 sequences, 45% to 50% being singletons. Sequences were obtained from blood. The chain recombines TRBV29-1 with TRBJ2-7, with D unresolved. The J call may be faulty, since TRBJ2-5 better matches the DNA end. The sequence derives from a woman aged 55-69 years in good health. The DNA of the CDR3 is TGCAGCGTTGGGATGCTCCCTGAGACCCAGTACTTC. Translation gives CSVGMLPETQYF.